This TCR beta chain is drawn from a study of cytomegalovirus exposure and HLA in healthy donors. Findings of the study overall: TCR beta sequences reportedly predicted most subjects' HLA-A and HLA-B alleles accurately. A later analysis revealed that TCR association rates differed between HLA loci, peaking at DRB1 and bottoming out at HLA-C.

With 60 Vbeta and 13 Jbeta primers, the PCR was carried out. Under the authors' procedure: Unique TCR beta chains totaled about 73 million in a later count, with roughly 11 million of them shared. Using immunoSEQ multiplex PCR, the repertoire was profiled, and TCRdb retains in-frame clones only, with some absent. The V and J calls and clone size are taken from that table; D and trimming were inferred from the DNA. Of about 100,000 clones listed, roughly 76% are singletons. With respect to this clone: Its antigen is still unknown.

This CDR3 has 17 amino acids. V gave up 5 bases and J gave up 0 bases; unmatched junction bases: 4. In germline, CDR1 is MNHEY, CDR2 SMNVEV (reference sequence). The receptor was isolated from a woman aged 55-69 years in good health and CMV-seropositive. This chain links TRBV27 with TRBJ2-6; TRBD1 matches 10 bases. Input material: PBMCs. This CDR3 is CASSVRDRGSGANVLTF. In nucleotides, the CDR3 is TGTGCCAGCAGTGTCCGGGACAGGGGCTCTGGGGCCAACGTCCTGACTTTC.